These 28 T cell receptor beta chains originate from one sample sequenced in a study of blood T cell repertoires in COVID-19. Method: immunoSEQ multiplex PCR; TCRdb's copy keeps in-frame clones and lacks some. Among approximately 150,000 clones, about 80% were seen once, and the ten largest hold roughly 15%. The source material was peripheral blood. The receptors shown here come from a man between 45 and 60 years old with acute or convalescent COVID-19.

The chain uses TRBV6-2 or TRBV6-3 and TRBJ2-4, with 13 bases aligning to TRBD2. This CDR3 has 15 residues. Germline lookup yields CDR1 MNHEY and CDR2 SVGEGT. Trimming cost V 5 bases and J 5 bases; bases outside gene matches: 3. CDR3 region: CASSLGLAGQNIQYF. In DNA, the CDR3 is TGTGCCAGCAGTCTGGGACTAGCGGGGCAAAACATTCAGTACTTC.

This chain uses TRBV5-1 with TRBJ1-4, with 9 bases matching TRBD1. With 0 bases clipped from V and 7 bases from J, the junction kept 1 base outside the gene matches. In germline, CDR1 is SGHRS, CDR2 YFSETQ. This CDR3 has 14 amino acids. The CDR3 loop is CASSLGDRAEKLFF. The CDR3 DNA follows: TGCGCCAGCAGCTTGGGGGACAGGGCTGAAAAACTGTTTTTT.

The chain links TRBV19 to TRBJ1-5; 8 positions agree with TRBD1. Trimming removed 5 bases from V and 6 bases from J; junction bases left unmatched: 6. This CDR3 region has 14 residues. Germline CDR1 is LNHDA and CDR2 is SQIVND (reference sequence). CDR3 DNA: TGTGCCAGTAGTGACAGGGGAGGCCTTCAGCCCCAGCATTTT. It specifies CASSDRGGLQPQHF.

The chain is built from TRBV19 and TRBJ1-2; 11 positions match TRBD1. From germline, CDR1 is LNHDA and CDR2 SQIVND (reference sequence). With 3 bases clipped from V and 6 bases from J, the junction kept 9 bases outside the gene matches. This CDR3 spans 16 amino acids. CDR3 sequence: CASSITGTGGMNGYTF. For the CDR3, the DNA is TGTGCCAGTAGTATTACCGGGACAGGGGGGATGAATGGCTACACCTTC.

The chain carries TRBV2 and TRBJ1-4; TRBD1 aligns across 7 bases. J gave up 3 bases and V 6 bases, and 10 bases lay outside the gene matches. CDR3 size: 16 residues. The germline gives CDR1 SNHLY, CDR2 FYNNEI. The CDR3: CASRRQGGLANEKLFF. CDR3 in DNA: TGTGCCAGCAGACGACAGGGCGGTCTTGCTAATGAAAAACTGTTTTTT.

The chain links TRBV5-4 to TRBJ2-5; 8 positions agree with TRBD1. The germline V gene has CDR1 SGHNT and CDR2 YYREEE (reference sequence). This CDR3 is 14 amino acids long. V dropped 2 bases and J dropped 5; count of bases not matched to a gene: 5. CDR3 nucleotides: TGTGCCAGCAGCTTTACAGGGGGTCAGGAGACCCAGTACTTC. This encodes CASSFTGGQETQYF.

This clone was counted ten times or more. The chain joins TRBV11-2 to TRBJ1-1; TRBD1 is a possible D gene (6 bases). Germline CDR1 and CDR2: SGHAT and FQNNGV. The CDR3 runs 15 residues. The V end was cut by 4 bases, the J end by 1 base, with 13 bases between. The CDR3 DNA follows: TGTGCCAGCAGCTCCACAGGGCCCCGGAACACTGAAGCTTTCTTT. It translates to CASSSTGPRNTEAFF.

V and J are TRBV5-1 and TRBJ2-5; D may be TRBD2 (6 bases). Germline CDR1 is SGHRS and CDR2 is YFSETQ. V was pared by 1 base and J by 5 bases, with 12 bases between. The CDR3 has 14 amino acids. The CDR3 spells CASSLRLESETQYF. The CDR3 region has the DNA TGCGCCAGCAGCTTGCGACTAGAATCGGAGACCCAGTACTTC.

The CDR3 region is CASSLDIARGTGELFF. CDR3 bases: TGCGCCAGCAGCTTAGATATAGCAAGGGGGACCGGGGAGCTGTTTTTT. This chain connects TRBV5-1 to TRBJ2-2; tentative D call: TRBD1 (6 bases). V lost 2 bases, J lost 5 bases, and 16 bases lay in between. The CDR3 runs to 16 residues. In germline, CDR1 is SGHRS, CDR2 YFSETQ.

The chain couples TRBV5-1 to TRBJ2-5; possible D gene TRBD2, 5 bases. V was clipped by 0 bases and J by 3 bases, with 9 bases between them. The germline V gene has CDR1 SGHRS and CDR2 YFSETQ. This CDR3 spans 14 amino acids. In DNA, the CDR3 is TGCGCCAGCAGCTTGGCGGCCGGGAAAGAGACCCAGTACTTC. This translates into CASSLAAGKETQYF.

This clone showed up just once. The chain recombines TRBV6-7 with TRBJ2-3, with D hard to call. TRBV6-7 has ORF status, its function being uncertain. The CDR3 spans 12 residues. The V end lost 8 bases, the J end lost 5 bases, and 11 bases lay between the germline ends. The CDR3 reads CASWRLGDTQYF. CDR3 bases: TGTGCCAGCTGGCGACTTGGAGATACGCAGTATTTT.

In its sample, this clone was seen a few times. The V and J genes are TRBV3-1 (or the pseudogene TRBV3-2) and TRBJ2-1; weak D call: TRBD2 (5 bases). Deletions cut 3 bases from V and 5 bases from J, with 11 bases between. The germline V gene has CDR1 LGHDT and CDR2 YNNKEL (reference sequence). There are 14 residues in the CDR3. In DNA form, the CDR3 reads TGTGCCAGCAGCCAGACCCGGACTCACAATGAGCAGTTCTTC. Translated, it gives CASSQTRTHNEQFF.

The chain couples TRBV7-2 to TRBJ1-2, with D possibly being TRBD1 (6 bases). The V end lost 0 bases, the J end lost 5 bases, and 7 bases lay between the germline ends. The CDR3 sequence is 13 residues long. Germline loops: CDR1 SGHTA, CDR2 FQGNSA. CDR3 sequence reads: CASSLAQGYGYTF. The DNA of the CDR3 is TGTGCCAGCAGCTTAGCCCAGGGGTATGGCTACACCTTC.

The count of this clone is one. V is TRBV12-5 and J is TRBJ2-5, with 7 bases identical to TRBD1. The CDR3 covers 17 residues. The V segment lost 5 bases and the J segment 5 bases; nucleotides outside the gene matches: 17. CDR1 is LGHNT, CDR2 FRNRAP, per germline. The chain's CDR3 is CASGPPDLDRARETQYF. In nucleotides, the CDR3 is TGTGCTAGTGGTCCCCCGGATTTAGACAGGGCGAGGGAGACCCAGTACTTC. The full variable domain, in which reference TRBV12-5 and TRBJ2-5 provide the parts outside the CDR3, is DARVTQTPRHKVTEMGQEVTMRCQPILGHNTVFWYRQTMMQGLELLAYFRNRAPLDDSGMPKDRFSAEMPDATLATLKIQPSEPRDSAVYFCASGPPDLDRARETQYFGPGTRLLVL.

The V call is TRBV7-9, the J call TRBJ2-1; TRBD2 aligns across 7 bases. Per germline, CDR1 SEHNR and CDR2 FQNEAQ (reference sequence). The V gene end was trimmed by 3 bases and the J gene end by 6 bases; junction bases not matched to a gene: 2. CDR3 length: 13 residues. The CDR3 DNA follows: TGTGCCAGCAGCTTGACTAGCCGCAATGAGCAGTTCTTC. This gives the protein CASSLTSRNEQFF.

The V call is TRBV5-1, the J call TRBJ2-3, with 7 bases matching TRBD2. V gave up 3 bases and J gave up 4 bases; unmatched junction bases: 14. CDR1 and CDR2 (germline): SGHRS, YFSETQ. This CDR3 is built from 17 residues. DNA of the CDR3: TGCGCCAGCAGCTCCCCCCTGGAAGCGGGGAGCTCAGATACGCAGTATTTT. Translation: CASSSPLEAGSSDTQYF.

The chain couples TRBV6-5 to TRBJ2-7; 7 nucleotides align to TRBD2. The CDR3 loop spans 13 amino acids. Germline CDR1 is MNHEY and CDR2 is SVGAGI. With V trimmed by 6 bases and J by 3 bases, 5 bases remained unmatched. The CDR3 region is CASSPGTNYEQYV. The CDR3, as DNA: TGTGCCAGCAGCCCCGGGACTAACTACGAGCAGTACGTC.

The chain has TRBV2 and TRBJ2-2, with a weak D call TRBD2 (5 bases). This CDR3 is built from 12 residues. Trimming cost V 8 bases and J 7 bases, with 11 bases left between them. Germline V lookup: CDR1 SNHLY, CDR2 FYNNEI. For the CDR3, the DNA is TGTGCCAGCTTTCGGGGTGTCGGGGAGCTGTTTTTT. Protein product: CASFRGVGELFF.

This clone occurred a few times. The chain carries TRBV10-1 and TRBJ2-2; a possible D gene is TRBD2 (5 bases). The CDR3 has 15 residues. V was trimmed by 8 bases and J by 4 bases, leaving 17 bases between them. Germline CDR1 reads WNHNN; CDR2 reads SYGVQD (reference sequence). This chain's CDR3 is CASREGAFGTGELFF. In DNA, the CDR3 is TGCGCCAGCCGAGAGGGTGCCTTCGGCACCGGGGAGCTGTTTTTT.

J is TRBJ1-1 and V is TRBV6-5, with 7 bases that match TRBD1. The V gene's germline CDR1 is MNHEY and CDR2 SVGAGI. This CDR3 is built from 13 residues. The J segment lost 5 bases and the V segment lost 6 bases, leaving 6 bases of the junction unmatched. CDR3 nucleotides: TGTGCCAGCAGCGCGAAACAGGGGACTGAAGCTTTCTTT. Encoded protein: CASSAKQGTEAFF.

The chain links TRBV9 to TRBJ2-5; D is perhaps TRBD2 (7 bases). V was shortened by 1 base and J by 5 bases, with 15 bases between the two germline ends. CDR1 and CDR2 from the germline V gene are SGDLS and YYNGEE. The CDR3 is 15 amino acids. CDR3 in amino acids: CASSVSPGGVETQYF. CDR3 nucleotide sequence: TGTGCCAGCAGCGTAAGCCCGGGGGGCGTGGAGACCCAGTACTTC.

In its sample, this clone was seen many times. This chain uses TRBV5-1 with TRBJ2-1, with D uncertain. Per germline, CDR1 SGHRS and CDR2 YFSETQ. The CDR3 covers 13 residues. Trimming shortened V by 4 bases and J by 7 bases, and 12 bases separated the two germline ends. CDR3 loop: CASSLTPENEQFF. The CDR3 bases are TGCGCCAGCAGCCTAACCCCGGAGAATGAGCAGTTCTTC.

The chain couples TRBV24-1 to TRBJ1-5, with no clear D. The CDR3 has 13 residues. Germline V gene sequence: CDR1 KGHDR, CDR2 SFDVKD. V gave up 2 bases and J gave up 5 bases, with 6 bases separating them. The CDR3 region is CATSDYAYQPQHF. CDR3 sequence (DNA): TGTGCCACCAGTGATTACGCGTATCAGCCCCAGCATTTT.

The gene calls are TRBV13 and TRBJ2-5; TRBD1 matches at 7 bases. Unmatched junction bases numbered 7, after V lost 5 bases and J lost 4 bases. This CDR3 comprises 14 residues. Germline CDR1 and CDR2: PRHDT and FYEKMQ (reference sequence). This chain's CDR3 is CASSTKTGTETQYF. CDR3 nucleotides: TGTGCCAGCAGCACCAAGACAGGGACAGAGACCCAGTACTTC.

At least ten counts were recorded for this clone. CDR3 nucleotide sequence: TGTGCCAGCAGGATAGACAGGGCCCGTAACTATGGCTACACCTTC. This translates into CASRIDRARNYGYTF. The chain uses TRBV6-5 and TRBJ1-2; TRBD1 matches at 7 bases. After removal of 6 bases from V and 1 base from J, the junction contained 8 bases not matched to a gene. The germline gives CDR1 MNHEY, CDR2 SVGAGI. The CDR3 runs 15 residues.

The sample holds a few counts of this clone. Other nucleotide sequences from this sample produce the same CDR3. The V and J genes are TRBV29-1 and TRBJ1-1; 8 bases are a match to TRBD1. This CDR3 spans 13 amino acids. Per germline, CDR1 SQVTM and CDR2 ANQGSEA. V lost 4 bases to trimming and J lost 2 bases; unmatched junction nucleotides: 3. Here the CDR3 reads CSVVTGANTEAFF. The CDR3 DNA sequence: TGCAGCGTTGTGACAGGGGCAAACACTGAAGCTTTCTTT.

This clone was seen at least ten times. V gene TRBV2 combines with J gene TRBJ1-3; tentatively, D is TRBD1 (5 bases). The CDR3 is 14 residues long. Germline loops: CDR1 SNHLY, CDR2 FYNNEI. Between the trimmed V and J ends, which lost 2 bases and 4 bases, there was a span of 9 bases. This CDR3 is CASSEPGSGNTIYF. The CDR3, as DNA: TGTGCCAGCAGTGAACCAGGGTCCGGAAACACCATATATTTT. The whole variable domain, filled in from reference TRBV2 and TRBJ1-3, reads EPEVTQTPSHQVTQMGQEVILRCVPISNHLYFYWYRQILGQKVEFLVSFYNNEISEKSEIFDDQFSVERPDGSNFTLKIRSTKLEDSAMYFCASSEPGSGNTIYFGEGSWLTVV.

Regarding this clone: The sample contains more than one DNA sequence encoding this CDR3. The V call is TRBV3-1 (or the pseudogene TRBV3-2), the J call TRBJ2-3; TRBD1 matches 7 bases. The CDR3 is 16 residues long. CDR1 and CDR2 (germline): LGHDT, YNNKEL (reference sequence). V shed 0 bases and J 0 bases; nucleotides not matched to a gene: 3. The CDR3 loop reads CASSQEGRGSTDTQYF. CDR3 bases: TGTGCCAGCAGCCAAGAAGGCAGGGGGAGCACAGATACGCAGTATTTT.